This T cell receptor beta chain emerged from a study of T cells after yellow fever vaccination. The 5'RACE template-switching step produced TCR cDNA and added a universal primer site and UMIs. TCRdb processed the 5' RACE reads anew with MiXCR; each CDR3 protein has one entry. The table has 170,000 or so distinct CDR3 sequences, about 6% seen once. This sequence originates from a man between 18 and 29 years old who received the YFV17D yellow fever vaccine. The input for sequencing was CD4+ T cells sorted from PBMCs, taken on the day of the first yellow fever vaccination.

For the CDR3, the DNA is TGTGCCAGCAGCCGCGGGAGGGGCTCTGGGGCCAACGTCCTGACTTTC. Translating gives CASSRGRGSGANVLTF. The chain uses TRBV7-2 and TRBJ2-6, with 9 bases that match TRBD2. Looked up from germline, CDR1 is SGHTA and CDR2 is FQGNSA. The length of the CDR3 is 16 residues. Losses at the gene ends were 5 bases for V and 0 bases for J; bases not matched to a gene: 2.